This T cell receptor beta chain appears in the sequencing data of a study of blood T cell repertoires in COVID-19. The wider study: T cells, B-cell-depleted T cells, or PBMCs provided the cDNA or gDNA that served as material.

The junction had 8 bases not matched to a gene; V was cut back by 6 bases and J by 2 bases. Looked up from germline, CDR1 is LNHDA and CDR2 is SQIVND (reference sequence). The CDR3 totals 15 residues. Grouping used clinical history reported by participants in a survey and questionnaire. Authors' data handling: Reference gene primers were amplified, and this amplification served to estimate nucleated cell counts. Sequenced by immunoSEQ multiplex PCR; TCRdb stores in-frame clones only, minus some. V and J calls and clone size come straight from that table; D and trimming were deduced from the DNA. The sample shows approximately 160,000 clones, 80% of them seen only once.

Material: PBMCs or T cells enriched from blood (not recorded which). This clonotype was obtained from a middle-aged man who had recovered from COVID-19. The chain joins TRBV19 to TRBJ2-3; 7 nucleotides line up with TRBD2. The CDR3 here is CASSRRGLTTDTQYF. The CDR3 DNA sequence: TGTGCCAGTAGCCGGCGGGGGTTGACCACAGATACGCAGTATTTT.